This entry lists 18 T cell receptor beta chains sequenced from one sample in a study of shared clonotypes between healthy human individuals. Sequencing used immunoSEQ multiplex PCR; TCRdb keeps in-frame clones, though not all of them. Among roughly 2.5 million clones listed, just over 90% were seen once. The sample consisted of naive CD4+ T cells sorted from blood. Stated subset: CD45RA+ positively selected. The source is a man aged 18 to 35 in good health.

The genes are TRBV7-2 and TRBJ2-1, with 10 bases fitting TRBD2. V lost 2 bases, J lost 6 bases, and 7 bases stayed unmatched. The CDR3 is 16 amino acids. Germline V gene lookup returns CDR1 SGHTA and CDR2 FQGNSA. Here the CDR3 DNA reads TGTGCCAGCAGCTTATGGCCAGCGGGAGGGCGCAATGAGCAGTTCTTC. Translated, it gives CASSLWPAGGRNEQFF.

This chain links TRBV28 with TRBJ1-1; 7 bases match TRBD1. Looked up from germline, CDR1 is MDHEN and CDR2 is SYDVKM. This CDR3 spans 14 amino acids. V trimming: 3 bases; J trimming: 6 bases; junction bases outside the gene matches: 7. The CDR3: CASSFIRGSSEAFF. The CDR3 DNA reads TGTGCCAGCAGTTTTATCAGGGGGTCATCTGAAGCTTTCTTT.

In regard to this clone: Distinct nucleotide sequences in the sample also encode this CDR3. In nucleotides, the CDR3 is TGTGCCAGCAGTTACTCGGGGAACGGAGAGACCCAGTACTTC. Protein product: CASSYSGNGETQYF. The chain has TRBV6-6 and TRBJ2-5; D ambiguous. The CDR3 spans 14 residues. Germline CDR1 MNHNY, CDR2 SVGAGI (reference sequence). Trimming took off 0 bases at V and 4 bases at J, with 9 bases between the two ends.

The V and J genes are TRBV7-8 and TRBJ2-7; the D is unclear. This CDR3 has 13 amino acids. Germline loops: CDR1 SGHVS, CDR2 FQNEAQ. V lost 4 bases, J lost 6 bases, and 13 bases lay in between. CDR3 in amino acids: CASSSGPSGEQYF. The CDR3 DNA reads TGTGCCAGCAGCTCAGGACCCTCTGGCGAGCAGTACTTC.

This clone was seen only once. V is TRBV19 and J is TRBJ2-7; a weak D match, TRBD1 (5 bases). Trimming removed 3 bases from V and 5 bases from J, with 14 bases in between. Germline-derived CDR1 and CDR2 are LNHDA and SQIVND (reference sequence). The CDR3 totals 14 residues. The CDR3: CASSIGSGSHEQYF. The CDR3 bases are TGTGCCAGTAGTATCGGGTCAGGGTCCCACGAGCAGTACTTC.

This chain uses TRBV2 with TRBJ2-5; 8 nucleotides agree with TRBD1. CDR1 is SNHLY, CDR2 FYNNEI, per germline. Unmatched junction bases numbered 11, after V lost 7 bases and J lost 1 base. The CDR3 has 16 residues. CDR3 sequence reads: CASTQTGATFQETQYF. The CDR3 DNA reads TGTGCCAGCACCCAGACAGGGGCGACCTTCCAAGAGACCCAGTACTTC.

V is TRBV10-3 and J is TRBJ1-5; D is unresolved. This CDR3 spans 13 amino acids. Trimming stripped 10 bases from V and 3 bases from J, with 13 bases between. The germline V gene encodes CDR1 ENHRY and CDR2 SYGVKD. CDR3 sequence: CATTPGSNQPQHF. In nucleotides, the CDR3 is TGTGCCACGACGCCGGGTTCCAATCAGCCCCAGCATTTT.

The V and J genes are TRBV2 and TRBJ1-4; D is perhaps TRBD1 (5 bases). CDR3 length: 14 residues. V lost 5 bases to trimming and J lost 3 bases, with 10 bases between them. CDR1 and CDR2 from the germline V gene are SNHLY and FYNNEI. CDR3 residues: CASSTQGSNEKLFF. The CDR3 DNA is TGTGCCAGCAGTACTCAGGGCTCTAATGAAAAACTGTTTTTT. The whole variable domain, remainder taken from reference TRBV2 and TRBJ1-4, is EPEVTQTPSHQVTQMGQEVILRCVPISNHLYFYWYRQILGQKVEFLVSFYNNEISEKSEIFDDQFSVERPDGSNFTLKIRSTKLEDSAMYFCASSTQGSNEKLFFGSGTQLSVL.

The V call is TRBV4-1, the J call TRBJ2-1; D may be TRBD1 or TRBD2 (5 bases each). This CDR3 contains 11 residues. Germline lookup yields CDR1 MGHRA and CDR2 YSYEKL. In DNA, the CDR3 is TGCGCGAGCGAGGGGTACAATGAGCAGTTCTTC. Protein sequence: CASEGYNEQFF.

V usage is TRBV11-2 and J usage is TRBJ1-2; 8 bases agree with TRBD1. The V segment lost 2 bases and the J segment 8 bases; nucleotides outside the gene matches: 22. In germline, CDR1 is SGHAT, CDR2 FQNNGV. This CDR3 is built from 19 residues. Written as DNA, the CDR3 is TGTGCCAGCAGCTTAACGCAGGGGGGGACAGGCGGCAGCTCGTGGGGCTACACCTTC. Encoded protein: CASSLTQGGTGGSSWGYTF. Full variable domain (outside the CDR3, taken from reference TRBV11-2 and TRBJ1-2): EAGVAQSPRYKIIEKRQSVAFWCNPISGHATLYWYQQILGQGPKLLIQFQNNGVVDDSQLPKDRFSAERLKGVDSTLKIQPAKLEDSAVYLCASSLTQGGTGGSSWGYTFGSGTRLTVV.

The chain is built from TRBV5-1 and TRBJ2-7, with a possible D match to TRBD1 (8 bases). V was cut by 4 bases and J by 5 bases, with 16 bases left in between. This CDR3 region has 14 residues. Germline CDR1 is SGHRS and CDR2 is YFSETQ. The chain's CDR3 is CASSIWTGRDEQYF. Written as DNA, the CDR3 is TGCGCCAGCAGCATATGGACAGGGAGGGACGAGCAGTACTTC.

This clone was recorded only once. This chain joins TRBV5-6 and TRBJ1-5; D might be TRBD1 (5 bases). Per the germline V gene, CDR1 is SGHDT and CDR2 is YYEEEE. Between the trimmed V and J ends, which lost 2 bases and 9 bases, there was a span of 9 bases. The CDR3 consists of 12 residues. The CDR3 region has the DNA TGTGCCAGCAGCTTTGGCAGGGCGCCCCAGCATTTT. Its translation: CASSFGRAPQHF.

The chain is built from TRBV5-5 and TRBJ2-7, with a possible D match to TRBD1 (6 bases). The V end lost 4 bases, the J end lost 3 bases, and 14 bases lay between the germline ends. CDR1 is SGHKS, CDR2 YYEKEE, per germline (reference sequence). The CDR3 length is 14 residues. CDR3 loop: CASSPGQPSYEQYF. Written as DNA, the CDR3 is TGTGCCAGCAGCCCGGGACAACCCAGCTACGAGCAGTACTTC.

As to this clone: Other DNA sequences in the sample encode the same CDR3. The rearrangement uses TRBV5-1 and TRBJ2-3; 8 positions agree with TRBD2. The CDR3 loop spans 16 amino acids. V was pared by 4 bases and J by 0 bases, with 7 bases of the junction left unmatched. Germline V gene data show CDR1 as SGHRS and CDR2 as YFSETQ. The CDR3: CASSLQPSGSTDTQYF. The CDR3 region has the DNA TGCGCCAGCAGCCTCCAGCCTAGCGGGAGCACAGATACGCAGTATTTT.

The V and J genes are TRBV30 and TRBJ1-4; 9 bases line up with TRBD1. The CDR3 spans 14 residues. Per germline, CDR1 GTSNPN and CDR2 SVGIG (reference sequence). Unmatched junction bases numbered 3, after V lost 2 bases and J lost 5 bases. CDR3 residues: CAWSSTGGNEKLFF. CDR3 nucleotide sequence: TGTGCCTGGAGTTCGACAGGGGGAAATGAAAAACTGTTTTTT.

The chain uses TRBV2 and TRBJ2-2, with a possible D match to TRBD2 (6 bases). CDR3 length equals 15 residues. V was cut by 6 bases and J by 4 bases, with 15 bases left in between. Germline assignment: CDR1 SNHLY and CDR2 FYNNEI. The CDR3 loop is CASRGSSVVTGELFF. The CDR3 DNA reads TGTGCCAGCAGGGGGTCTAGCGTTGTCACCGGGGAGCTGTTTTTT.

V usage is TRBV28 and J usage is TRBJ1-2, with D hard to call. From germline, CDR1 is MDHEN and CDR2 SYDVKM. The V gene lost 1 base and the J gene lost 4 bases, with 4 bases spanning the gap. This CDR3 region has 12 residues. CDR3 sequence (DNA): TGTGCCAGCAGTTTATTGCCCTATGGCTACACCTTC. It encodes CASSLLPYGYTF.

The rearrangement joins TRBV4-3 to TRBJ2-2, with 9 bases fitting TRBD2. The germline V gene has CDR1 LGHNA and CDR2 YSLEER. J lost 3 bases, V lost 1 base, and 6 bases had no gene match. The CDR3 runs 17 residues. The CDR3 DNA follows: TGCGCCAGCAGCCAAGGTACGACTAGCGGCTACACCGGGGAGCTGTTTTTT. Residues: CASSQGTTSGYTGELFF.